Sequencing of this T cell receptor beta chain was carried out in a study of shared clonotypes between healthy human individuals. The table came from immunoSEQ multiplex PCR; TCRdb's copy has only in-frame clones and leaves some out. The table has over 95,000 clones, 68% seen once. Findings of the study overall: Sharing across four donors was seen in 4.5% to 5.5% of naive CD4 clonotypes. Only blood underwent sampling, and tissue repertoires likely differ.

The CDR3 runs to 16 residues. The germline V gene encodes CDR1 SEHNR and CDR2 FQNEAQ (reference sequence). V was cut by 3 bases and J by 5 bases, with 17 bases left in between. Regarding this clone: What it binds is not known.

Sequenced input: memory CD8+ T cells sorted from blood. Subset meaning: CD45RO+ cells pooled with CCR7-negative TemRA cells. The chain couples TRBV7-9 to TRBJ2-1; D possibly corresponds to TRBD2 (5 bases). The clonotype comes from a woman aged 25 to 39 in good health. The CDR3 nucleotides are TGTGCCAGCAGCTTCTCCTCGGGGTATAAGAACAATGAGCAGTTCTTC. Amino acid sequence: CASSFSSGYKNNEQFF.